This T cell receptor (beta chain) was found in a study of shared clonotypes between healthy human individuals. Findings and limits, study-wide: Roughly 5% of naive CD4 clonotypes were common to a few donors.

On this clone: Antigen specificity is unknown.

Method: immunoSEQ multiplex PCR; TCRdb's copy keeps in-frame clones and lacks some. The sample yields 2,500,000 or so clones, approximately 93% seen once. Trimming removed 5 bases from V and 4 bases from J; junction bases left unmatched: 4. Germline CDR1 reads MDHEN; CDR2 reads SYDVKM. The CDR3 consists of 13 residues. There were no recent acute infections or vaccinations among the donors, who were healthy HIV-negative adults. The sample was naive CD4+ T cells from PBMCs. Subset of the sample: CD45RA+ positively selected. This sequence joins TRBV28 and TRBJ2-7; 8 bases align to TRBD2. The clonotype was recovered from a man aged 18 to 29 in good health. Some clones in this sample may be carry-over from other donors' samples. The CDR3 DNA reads TGTGCCAGCAGTATACTAGCGGAATACGAGCAGTACTTC. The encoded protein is CASSILAEYEQYF.